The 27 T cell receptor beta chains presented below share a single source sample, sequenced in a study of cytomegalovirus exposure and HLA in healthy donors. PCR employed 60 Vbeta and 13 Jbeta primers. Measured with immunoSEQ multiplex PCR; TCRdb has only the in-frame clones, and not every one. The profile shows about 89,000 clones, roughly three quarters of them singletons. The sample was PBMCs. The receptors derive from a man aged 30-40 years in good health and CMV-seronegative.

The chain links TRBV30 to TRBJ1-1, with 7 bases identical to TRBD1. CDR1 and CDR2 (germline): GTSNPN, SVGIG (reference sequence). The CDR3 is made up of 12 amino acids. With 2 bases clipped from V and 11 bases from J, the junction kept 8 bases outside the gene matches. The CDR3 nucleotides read TGTGCCTGGAGTCCACAGGGGACACTGGCTTTCTTT. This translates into CAWSPQGTLAFF.

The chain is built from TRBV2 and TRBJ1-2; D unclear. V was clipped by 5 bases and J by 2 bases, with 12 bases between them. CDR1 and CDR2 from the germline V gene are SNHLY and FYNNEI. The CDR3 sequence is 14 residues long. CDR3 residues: CASSRFPRNYGYTF. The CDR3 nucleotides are TGTGCCAGCAGTCGATTCCCGAGGAACTATGGCTACACCTTC.

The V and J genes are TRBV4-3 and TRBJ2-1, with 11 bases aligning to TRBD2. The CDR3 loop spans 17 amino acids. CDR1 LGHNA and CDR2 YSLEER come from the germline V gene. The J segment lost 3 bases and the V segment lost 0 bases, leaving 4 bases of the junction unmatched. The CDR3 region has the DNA TGCGCCAGCAGCCAAGATTTCACTAGCGGGGGCTACAATGAGCAGTTCTTC. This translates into CASSQDFTSGGYNEQFF.

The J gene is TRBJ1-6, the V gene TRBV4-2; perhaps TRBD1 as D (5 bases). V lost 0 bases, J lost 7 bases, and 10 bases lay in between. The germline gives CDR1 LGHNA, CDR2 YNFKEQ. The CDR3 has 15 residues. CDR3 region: CASSQDPGENSPLHF. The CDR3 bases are TGTGCCAGCAGCCAAGACCCGGGGGAGAATTCACCCCTCCACTTT.

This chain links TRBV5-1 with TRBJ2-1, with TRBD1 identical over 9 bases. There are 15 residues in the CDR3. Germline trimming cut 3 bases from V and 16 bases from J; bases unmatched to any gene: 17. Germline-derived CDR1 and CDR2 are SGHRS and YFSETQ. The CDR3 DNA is TGCGCCAGCAGCTCCGAACTGTCCGGACAGGGGCTACCCTTCTTC. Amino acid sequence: CASSSELSGQGLPFF.

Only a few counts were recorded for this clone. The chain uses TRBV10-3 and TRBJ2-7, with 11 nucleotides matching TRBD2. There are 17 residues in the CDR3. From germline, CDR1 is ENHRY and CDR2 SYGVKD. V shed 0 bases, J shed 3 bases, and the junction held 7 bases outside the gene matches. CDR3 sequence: CAISESQGTSGGYEQYF. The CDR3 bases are TGTGCCATCAGTGAGTCGCAGGGGACTAGCGGAGGCTACGAGCAGTACTTC.

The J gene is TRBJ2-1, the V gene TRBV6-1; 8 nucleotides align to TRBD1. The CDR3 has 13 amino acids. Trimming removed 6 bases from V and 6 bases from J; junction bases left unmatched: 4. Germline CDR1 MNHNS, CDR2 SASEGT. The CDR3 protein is CASSTDRANEQFF. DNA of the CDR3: TGTGCCAGCAGCACGGACAGGGCCAATGAGCAGTTCTTC.

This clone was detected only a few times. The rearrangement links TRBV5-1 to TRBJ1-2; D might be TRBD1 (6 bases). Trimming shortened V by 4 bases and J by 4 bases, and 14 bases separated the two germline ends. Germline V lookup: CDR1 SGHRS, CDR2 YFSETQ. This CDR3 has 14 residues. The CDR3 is CASSGGANSYGYTF. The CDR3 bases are TGCGCCAGCAGCGGGGGGGCGAATTCCTATGGCTACACCTTC.

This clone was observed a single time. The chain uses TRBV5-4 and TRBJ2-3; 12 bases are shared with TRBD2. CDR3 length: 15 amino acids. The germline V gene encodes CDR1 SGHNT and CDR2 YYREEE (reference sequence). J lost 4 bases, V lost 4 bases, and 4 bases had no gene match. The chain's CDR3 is CASSLAGGAADTQYF. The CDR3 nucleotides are TGTGCCAGCAGCCTAGCGGGGGGGGCTGCAGATACGCAGTATTTT.

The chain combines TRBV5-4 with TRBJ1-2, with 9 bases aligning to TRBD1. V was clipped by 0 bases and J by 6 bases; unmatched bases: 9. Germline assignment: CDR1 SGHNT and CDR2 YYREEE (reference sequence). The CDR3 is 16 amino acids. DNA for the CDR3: TGTGCCAGCAGCTTGGAACTACAGGGGGCTAAGGATGGCTACACCTTC. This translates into CASSLELQGAKDGYTF.

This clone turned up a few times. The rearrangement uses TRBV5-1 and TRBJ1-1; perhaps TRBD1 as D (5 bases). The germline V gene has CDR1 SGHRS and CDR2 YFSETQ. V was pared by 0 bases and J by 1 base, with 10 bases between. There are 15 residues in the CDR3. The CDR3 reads CASSLVGAGNTEAFF. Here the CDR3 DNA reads TGCGCCAGCAGCTTGGTAGGGGCTGGGAACACTGAAGCTTTCTTT.

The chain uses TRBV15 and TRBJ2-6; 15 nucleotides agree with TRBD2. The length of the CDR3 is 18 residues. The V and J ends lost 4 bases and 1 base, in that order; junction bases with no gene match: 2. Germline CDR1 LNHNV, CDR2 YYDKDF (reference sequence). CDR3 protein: CATSMGTSGGSGANVLTF. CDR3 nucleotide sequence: TGTGCCACCAGCATGGGGACTAGCGGGGGGTCTGGGGCCAACGTCCTGACTTTC.

The CDR3 DNA is TGTGCCAGCACCCGGGGAGGGTACGAGCAGTACTTC. Translated: CASTRGGYEQYF. The V and J genes are TRBV2 and TRBJ2-5; 7 nucleotides align to TRBD2. The J call may not be correct, given that the DNA end is closer to TRBJ2-7. The CDR3 is 12 residues long. CDR1 and CDR2 from the germline V gene are SNHLY and FYNNEI.

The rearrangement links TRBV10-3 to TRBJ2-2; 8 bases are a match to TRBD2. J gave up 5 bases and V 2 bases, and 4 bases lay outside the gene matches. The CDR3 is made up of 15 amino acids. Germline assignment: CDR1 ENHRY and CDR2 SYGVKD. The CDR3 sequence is CAISEGLAETGELFF. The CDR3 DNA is TGTGCCATCAGTGAGGGACTAGCAGAGACCGGGGAGCTGTTTTTT.

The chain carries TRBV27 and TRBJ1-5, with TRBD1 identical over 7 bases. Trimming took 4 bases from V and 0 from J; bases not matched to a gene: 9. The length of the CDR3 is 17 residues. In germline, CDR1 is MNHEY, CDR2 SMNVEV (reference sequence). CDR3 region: CASSSAGGGYSNQPQHF. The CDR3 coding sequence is TGTGCCAGCAGTTCCGCAGGGGGAGGATATAGCAATCAGCCCCAGCATTTT.

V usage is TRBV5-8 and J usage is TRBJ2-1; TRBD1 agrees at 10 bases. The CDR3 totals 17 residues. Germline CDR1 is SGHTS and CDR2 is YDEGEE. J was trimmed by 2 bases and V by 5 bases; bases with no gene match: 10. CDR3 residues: CASSFLRGTGAYNEQFF. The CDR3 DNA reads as TGTGCCAGCAGTTTCCTAAGGGGGACAGGGGCCTACAATGAGCAGTTCTTC. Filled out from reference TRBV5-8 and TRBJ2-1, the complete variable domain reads EAGVTQSPTHLIKTRGQQATLRCSPISGHTSVYWYQQALGLGLQFLLWYDEGEERNRGNFPPRFSGRQFPNYSSELNVNALELEDSALYLCASSFLRGTGAYNEQFFGPGTRLTVL.

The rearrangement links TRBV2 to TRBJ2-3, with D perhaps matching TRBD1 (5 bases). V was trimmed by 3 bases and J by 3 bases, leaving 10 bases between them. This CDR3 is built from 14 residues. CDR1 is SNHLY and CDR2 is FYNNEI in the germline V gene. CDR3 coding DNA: TGTGCCAGCAGTGACTTTAGGGGAACAGATACGCAGTATTTT. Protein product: CASSDFRGTDTQYF.

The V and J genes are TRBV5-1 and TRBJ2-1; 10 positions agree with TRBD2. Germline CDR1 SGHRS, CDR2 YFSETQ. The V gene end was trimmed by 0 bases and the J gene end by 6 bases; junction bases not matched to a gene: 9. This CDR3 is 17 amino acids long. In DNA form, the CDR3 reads TGCGCCAGCAGCTTGGCCCCAGGTGAGCGGGGGGGCAATGAGCAGTTCTTC. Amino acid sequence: CASSLAPGERGGNEQFF.

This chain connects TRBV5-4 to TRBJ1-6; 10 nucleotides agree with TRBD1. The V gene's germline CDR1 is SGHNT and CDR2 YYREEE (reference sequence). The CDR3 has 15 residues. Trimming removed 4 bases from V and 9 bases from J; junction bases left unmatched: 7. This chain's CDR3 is CASSARQGARSPLHF. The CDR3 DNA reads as TGTGCCAGCAGCGCCAGACAGGGGGCGCGTTCACCCCTCCACTTT.

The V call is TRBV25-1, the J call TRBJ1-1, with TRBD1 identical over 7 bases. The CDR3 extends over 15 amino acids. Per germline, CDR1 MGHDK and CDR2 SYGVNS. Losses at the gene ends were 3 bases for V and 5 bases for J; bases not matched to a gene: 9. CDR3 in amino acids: CASSETGRGGTEAFF. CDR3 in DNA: TGTGCCAGCAGTGAGACAGGGCGGGGTGGAACTGAAGCTTTCTTT.

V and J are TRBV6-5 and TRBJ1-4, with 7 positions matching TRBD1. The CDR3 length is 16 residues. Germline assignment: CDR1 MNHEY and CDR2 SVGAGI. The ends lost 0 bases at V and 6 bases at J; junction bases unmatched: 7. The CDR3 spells CASSYSVNRGYEKLFF. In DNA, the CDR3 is TGTGCCAGCAGTTACTCCGTGAACAGGGGTTATGAAAAACTGTTTTTT.

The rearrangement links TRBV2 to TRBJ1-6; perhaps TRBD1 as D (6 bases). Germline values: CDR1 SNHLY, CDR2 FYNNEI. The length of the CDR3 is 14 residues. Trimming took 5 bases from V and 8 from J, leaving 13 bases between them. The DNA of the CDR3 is TGTGCCAGCAGTCTCCAGGGGTATGATTCACCCCTCCACTTT. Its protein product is CASSLQGYDSPLHF.

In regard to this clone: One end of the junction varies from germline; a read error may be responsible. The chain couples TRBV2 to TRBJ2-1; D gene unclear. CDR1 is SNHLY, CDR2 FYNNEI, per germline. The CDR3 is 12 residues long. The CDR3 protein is CASSLSPPEVIF. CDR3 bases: TGTGCCAGCAGTCTGTCACCCCCAGAGGTGATCTTC.

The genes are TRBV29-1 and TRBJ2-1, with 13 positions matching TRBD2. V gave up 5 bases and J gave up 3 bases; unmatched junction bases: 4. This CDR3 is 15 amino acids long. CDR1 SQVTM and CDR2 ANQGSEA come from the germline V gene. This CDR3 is CSVTTSGGVYNEQFF. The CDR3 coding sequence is TGCAGCGTTACCACTAGCGGGGGGGTCTACAATGAGCAGTTCTTC.

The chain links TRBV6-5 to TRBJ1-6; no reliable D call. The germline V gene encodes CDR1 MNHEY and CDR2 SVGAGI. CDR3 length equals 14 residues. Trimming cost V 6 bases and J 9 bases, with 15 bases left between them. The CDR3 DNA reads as TGTGCCAGCAGGGAGGGTTTTGGTACTTCACCCCTCCACTTT. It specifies CASREGFGTSPLHF.

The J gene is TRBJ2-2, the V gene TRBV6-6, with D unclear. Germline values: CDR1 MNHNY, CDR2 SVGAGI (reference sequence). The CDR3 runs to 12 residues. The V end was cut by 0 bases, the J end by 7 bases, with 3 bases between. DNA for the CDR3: TGTGCCAGCAGTTACTCCATCGGGGAGCTGTTTTTT. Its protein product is CASSYSIGELFF.

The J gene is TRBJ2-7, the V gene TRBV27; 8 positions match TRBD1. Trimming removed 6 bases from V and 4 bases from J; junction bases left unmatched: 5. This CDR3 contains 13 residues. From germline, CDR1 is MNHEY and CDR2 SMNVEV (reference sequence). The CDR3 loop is CASRGTGIYEQYF. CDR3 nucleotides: TGTGCCAGCAGGGGGACAGGAATATACGAGCAGTACTTC.